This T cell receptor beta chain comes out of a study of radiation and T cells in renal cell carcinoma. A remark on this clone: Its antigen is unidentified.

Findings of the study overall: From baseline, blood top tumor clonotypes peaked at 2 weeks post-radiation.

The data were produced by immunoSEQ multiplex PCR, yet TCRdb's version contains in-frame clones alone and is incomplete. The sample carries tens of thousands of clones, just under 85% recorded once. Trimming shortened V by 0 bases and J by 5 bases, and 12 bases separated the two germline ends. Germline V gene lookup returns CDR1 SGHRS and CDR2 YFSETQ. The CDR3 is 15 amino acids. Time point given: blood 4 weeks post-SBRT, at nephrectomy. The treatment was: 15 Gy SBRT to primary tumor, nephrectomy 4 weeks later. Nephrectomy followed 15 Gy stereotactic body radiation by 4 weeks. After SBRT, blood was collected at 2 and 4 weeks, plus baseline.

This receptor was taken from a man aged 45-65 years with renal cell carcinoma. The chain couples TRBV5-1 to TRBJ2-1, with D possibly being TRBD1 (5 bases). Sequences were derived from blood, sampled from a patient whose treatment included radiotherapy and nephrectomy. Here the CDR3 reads CASSLVAGNHNEQFF. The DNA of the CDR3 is TGCGCCAGCAGCTTGGTGGCAGGGAATCACAATGAGCAGTTCTTC.